This TCR beta chain was recovered during a study of blood T cell repertoires in COVID-19 (dated by TCRdb to 2019 to 2021). Concerning the study at large: Samples from collaborators originated in the United States, Italy and Spain and spanned both the acute and convalescent phases of COVID-19. Subjects who had been exposed to COVID-19, were actively infected with it, or had recovered from it provided the deeply sampled blood TCRbeta repertoires that made up the dataset. The prospective study material was composed of cDNA or gDNA derived from T cells, B-cell-depleted T cells, or PBMCs. Nearly every sample came with metadata listing a de-identified subject ID, COVID-19 status, age in years and sex. The repertoires were made available in a free public database intended to serve as a resource for research on the immune response to SARS-CoV-2. Samples came from the ongoing ImmuneRACE study (first 160 participants) plus 1,254 subjects from 6 global collaborators. Where HLA class I and class II types were available, the types were taken from metadata supplied by the sample provider, not from assay-based typing.

The collaborating institutions used their own protocols to collect whole blood in K2EDTA tubes. Collaborator samples were shipped for TCRbeta analysis as frozen whole blood, isolated PBMCs, or DNA extracted from either sample type. Broader findings and caveats from the paper: The amount of clinical and demographic metadata varied by source and participant and was provided uncurated.

Details on this clone: Its antigen is currently not known. Base-call qualities are not available, and no considerably larger clone is one nucleotide away.

TCRbeta CDR3 regions were amplified from genomic DNA using the immunoSEQ Assay, a bias-controlled multiplex PCR. The study's own analysis went as follows. The number of nucleated cells in each sample was estimated from the amplification of reference gene primers within the assay. To quantify the absolute abundance of each unique TCRbeta CDR3 rearrangement, sequence reads were collapsed and filtered. For each sample, productive Simpson clonality was calculated by taking the square root of Simpson's diversity index across productive rearrangements. The clones in this table, taken by TCRdb from immuneACCESS, are in-frame only. Not every clone is retained; where verified, under half of the shortfall comes from an unresolved V gene, and the cause of the rest is unknown. The V and J calls and clone size were taken over from that table, and D and trimming were inferred from the DNA. In all, the sample holds 150,000 or so clones, and approximately 80% of those were seen once. The ten largest clonotypes hold under 3.5% of the sample.

Spanning cysteine to phenylalanine, the CDR3 consists of 17 amino acids. Only the CDR3 portion is preserved as DNA: 51 bases, with reading frame beginning at the first base. Germline trimming amounts to 1 base on V and 4 bases on J, with 10 as the count of junction bases outside the gene matches. The germline V gene (reference sequence) gives CDR1 as LGHDT and CDR2 as YNNKEL. This clonotype was obtained from a woman aged 60 to 75 with acute or convalescent COVID-19. The sample consisted of peripheral blood. The V and J segments used are TRBV3-1 (or the pseudogene TRBV3-2) and TRBJ2-7, and 10 bases in between align with TRBD2. The nucleotide sequence is TGTGCCAGCAGCCAAGCCCCGTCGGCTAGCGGGGGTTACGAGCAGTACTTC. Translated, it reads CASSQAPSASGGYEQYF.